What follows is one TCR beta chain and its context. Authors' analysis steps: Amplification with reference gene primers provided the estimates of nucleated cell counts. Clones were read by immunoSEQ multiplex PCR, and TCRdb kept only the in-frame ones, dropping some. The V and J calls and clone size come from that table; D and trimming were worked out from the DNA. Counted here are about 270,000 clones, approximately 85% occurring once; the ten biggest clones make up approximately 11%. The CDR3 spans 15 residues. The germline V gene encodes CDR1 LNHDA and CDR2 SQIVND (reference sequence). With 6 bases removed from V and 0 bases from J, the gap between germline ends came to 14 bases. The data stem from a study of blood T cell repertoires in COVID-19. Study as a whole: From T cells, B-cell-depleted T cells, or PBMCs came the material, which was cDNA or gDNA.

The source of this sequence is a woman aged 70-85 years with acute or convalescent COVID-19. The sample taken for sequencing was peripheral blood. The chain joins TRBV19 to TRBJ2-5; weak D call: TRBD1 (5 bases). The CDR3 is CASSHRSWYQETQYF. Here the CDR3 DNA reads TGTGCCAGTAGCCACAGGTCCTGGTACCAAGAGACCCAGTACTTC.